This T cell receptor (beta chain) was sequenced in a study of blood T cell repertoires in COVID-19 (TCRdb year 2020). Background on the whole study: The collaborator samples originated in the United States, Italy and Spain and spanned the acute and convalescent phases of COVID-19. The material from the prospective study consisted of cDNA or gDNA derived from T cells, B-cell-depleted T cells, or PBMCs. Subjects who had been exposed to COVID-19, were actively infected with it, or had recovered from it provided the deeply sampled blood TCRbeta repertoires that made up the dataset. The repertoires were released in a freely available public database meant as a resource for research on the immune response to SARS-CoV-2. Samples came from the ongoing ImmuneRACE study (first 160 participants) plus 1,254 subjects from 6 global collaborators. Sample metadata almost always included a de-identified subject ID, COVID-19 status, age in years and sex. Where HLA class I and class II types were available, the types were taken from metadata supplied by the sample provider, not from assay-based typing.

TCRbeta CDR3 regions were amplified from genomic DNA by means of the immunoSEQ Assay, a bias-controlled multiplex PCR. In the source study's methods: The number of nucleated cells in each sample was estimated from the amplification of reference gene primers within the assay. To quantify the absolute abundance of each unique TCRbeta CDR3 rearrangement, sequence reads were collapsed and filtered. For each sample, productive Simpson clonality was calculated by taking the square root of Simpson's diversity index across productive rearrangements. This is the immuneACCESS table as TCRdb keeps it, with only in-frame sequences that have V and J called. A part of the clones is gone; compared with another copy, unresolved V genes explain less than half, and the rest is unexplained. V, J and clone size are those of that table, while D and trimming were read from the DNA. The sample table lists 40,000 to 60,000 clones, roughly 84% of them with a count of one. The biggest ten clones account for around 1.5% of the sample.

This clone was picked up a small number of times. Its recognized antigen is unknown. The input lacks base qualities; no much larger clone sits a single base away. Between the V and J ends, shortened by 0 bases and 5 bases respectively, the junction contains 12 bases. In the germline V gene, CDR1 corresponds to SGHRS and CDR2 to YFSETQ. There are 14 amino acids in the CDR3, from cysteine to phenylalanine inclusive. The only DNA kept is the CDR3, 42 bases in frame from the first base. Paper-wide results and their limitations: The quantity of clinical and demographic metadata differed by source and by participant and was supplied without curation.

Whole blood was collected in K2EDTA tubes by collaborating institutions according to the institutions' own protocols. For TCRbeta analysis, collaborators shipped samples in one of three forms: frozen whole blood, isolated PBMCs, or DNA extracted from either of those sample types. The sequence came from a man aged 50-59 years with acute or convalescent COVID-19. Rearrangement joined TRBV5-1 to TRBJ2-7; there is no confident call for the D gene. Sample: peripheral blood. The sequenced DNA is TGCGCCAGCAGCTTGGAGACTGGGTACCACGAGCAGTACTTC. It translates as CASSLETGYHEQYF.